The TCR beta chain under discussion was sequenced for a study of T cell repertoires and HLA-DP antigens. Study information: Two male donors and one female donor spanned ages 18-to-29 through 60-to-69. General study points: A non-physiological HeLa system presented antigen to total CD4+ responders.

Only in-frame clones appear in the TCRdb table, and some are missing; sequencing was by immunoSEQ multiplex PCR. The table has roughly 110,000 clones, 90% to 95% seen once. In regard to this clone: Its antigen is not identified.

This TCR derives from a woman between 18 and 29 years old in good health and CMV-seronegative. Sequencing input: CD4+ T cells from PBMCs.

The CDR3 nucleotides read TGTGCCAGCAGCTTAGTACGAGCGGGGAGGGGCACAGATACGCAGTATTTT. It translates to CASSLVRAGRGTDTQYF. The chain is built from TRBV7-8 and TRBJ2-3, with 7 bases identical to TRBD2. Germline CDR1 SGHVS, CDR2 FQNEAQ. The CDR3 runs 17 residues. Trimming at V came to 1 base and at J to 1 base, leaving 8 bases not matched to a gene.